Detailed here is one TCR beta chain. This clone's antigen is unknown. No per-base quality is available; no much larger clone lies one base away. The data were obtained in a study of response to subunit inactivated influenza vaccine (dated by TCRdb to the late 2010s). General notes on the study: To follow how T cells responded to a trivalent subunit inactivated influenza vaccine, the researchers relied on deep quantitative profiling of the T cell receptor repertoire.

Library preparation was by RT-PCR. The run used an Illumina HiSeq 2500. TCRdb reworked the public reads: Q25 trimming with fastp, MiXCR clone assembly, productive beta chains retained. Rows are combined by CDR3 protein, so each entry shows the most common genes and DNA. For this sample there are hundreds of thousands of distinct CDR3 sequences; 7.6% appear just once. Of the sample, 10% to 15% is held by the ten largest clones. What the study reported, not specific to this receptor: It was suggested by the authors that each seasonal influenza vaccination may recruit only a limited number of new T cells.

The specimen comprised PBMCs from blood, sampled less than 25 months after vaccination. This TCR came from a man aged 45 to 70 who received an inactivated influenza vaccine. Donor details come from another sample of the same person, matched by shared clones.

CDR3 sequence: CSAPRGGLAGGPTDTQYF. The nucleotide sequence reads TGCAGTGCCCCGAGGGGCGGACTAGCGGGCGGTCCCACAGATACGCAGTATTTT. The V gene is TRBV20-1 and the J gene is TRBJ2-3; 11 bases in the junction line up with TRBD2. V is pruned by 6 bases and J by 2 bases, leaving 16 bases of the junction without a gene match. The CDR3 numbers 18 residues from cysteine through phenylalanine. Of all the DNA, just the CDR3 is kept, 54 bases in frame from base 1. The germline V gene encodes CDR1 DFQATT and CDR2 SNEGSKA (reference sequence).